Listed below are T cell receptor beta chains from one sample, sequenced in a study of T-cell reconstitution after alpha-beta-depleted transplantation in children. A single record per CDR3 protein comes from TCRdb applying MiXCR to the PCR reads. The sample includes a few hundred thousand distinct CDR3 sequences, approximately 12% seen only once; the top ten take approximately 5.4%. Sequencing was performed on PBMCs from the stem cell graft donor, taken from the stem cell graft. The receptor set was obtained from a human donor who donated a stem cell graft to a child with combined immunodeficiency. Each CDR3 is given with its conserved first and last residue. The D gene is left open where the match is weak. Clone size is not always given. Where it is, it says once, few, many or a class for expanded clones.

>TRBJ2-5|.|TRBV6-5|few
CASSYGGFETQYF
TGTGCCAGCAGTTACGGGGGGTTTGAGACCCAGTACTTC
>TRBJ2-7|.|TRBV7-8|.
CASSSRGASYEQYF
TGTGCCAGCAGCTCACGAGGGGCGTCCTACGAGCAGTACTTC
>TRBJ2-4|TRBD2|TRBV6-1|.
CASSPSSGGKNIQYF
TGTGCCAGCAGTCCTTCTAGCGGAGGCAAAAACATTCAGTACTTC
>TRBJ2-7|.|TRBV20-1|.
CSASSLGTGGLAVSYEQYF
TGCAGTGCTAGTTCCTTGGGGACAGGGGGACTAGCGGTTTCCTACGAGCAGTACTTC
>TRBJ2-5|TRBD2|TRBV7-8|many
CASRRRGAHETQYF
TGTGCCAGCAGGCGGCGGGGGGCTCACGAGACCCAGTACTTC
>TRBJ2-3|.|TRBV4-3|many
CASSQGWGTDTQYF
TGCGCCAGCAGCCAAGGGTGGGGCACAGATACGCAGTATTTT
>TRBJ2-1|.|TRBV6-1|few
CASSEVFGGNEQFF
TGTGCCAGCAGTGAAGTTTTCGGGGGCAATGAGCAGTTCTTC
>TRBJ2-7|TRBD2|TRBV2|.
CASSPTSLAGVSYEQYF
TGTGCCAGCAGCCCGACATCCCTAGCGGGAGTATCCTACGAGCAGTACTTC
>TRBJ2-7|TRBD1|TRBV25-1|.
CASSDSGTERPYEQYF
TGTGCCAGCAGTGATTCCGGGACAGAGCGACCCTACGAGCAGTACTTC
>TRBJ1-3|TRBD1|TRBV7-7|few
CASSSGQGRNTIYF
TGTGCTAGCAGCTCCGGACAGGGGAGAAACACCATATATTTT
>TRBJ2-1|TRBD2|TRBV2|.
CASSLTLAAQYNEQFF
TGTGCCAGCAGTCTTACACTAGCGGCCCAATACAATGAGCAGTTCTTC
>TRBJ1-5|.|TRBV12-3/TRBV12-4|.
CASSLWGEHQPQHF
TGTGCCAGCAGTTTGTGGGGGGAACATCAGCCCCAGCATTTT
>TRBJ2-7|TRBD1|TRBV29-1|many
CSVSRQGAYEQYF
TGCAGCGTAAGCCGACAGGGGGCCTACGAGCAGTACTTC
>TRBJ2-1|.|TRBV5-6|few
CASSLVSGEDYNEQFF
TGTGCCAGCAGCTTGGTATCAGGGGAGGACTACAATGAGCAGTTCTTC
>TRBJ2-1|.|TRBV21-1|.
CARQSTGAGGEQFF
TGTGCCAGGCAATCGACAGGGGCAGGGGGTGAGCAGTTCTTC
>TRBJ2-3|.|TRBV12-3/TRBV12-4|many
CASSYSGYTDTQYF
TGTGCCAGCAGTTATTCGGGCTACACAGATACGCAGTATTTT
>TRBJ1-6|.|TRBV20-1|many
CSAQPGRADNSPLHF
TGCAGTGCCCAGCCCGGCAGGGCGGATAATTCACCCCTCCACTTT
>TRBJ2-7|.|TRBV24-1|.
CATSATGTPGYEQYF
TGTGCCACCAGTGCGACCGGGACCCCAGGCTACGAGCAGTACTTC